In its sample, the clone carrying this T cell receptor beta chain was seen a few times. What it binds is unknown. This entry belongs to a study of identical twins. Each CDR3 protein gets one entry after TCRdb re-called the 5' RACE reads with MiXCR. The table shows 550,000 to 700,000 distinct CDR3 sequences, with over 20% occurring only once. Study-wide findings and caveats: Low generation-probability sequences were in excess among twin-shared out-of-frame alpha sequences. Insertion counts were lower in abundant cord blood beta clonotypes, a trend that memory repertoires did not show.

This CDR3 is built from 16 residues. Germline trimming cut 7 bases from V and 6 bases from J; bases unmatched to any gene: 10. The same data also contributed to another study, on T cells expressing NK-cell markers. That publication notes: For about six donors, the dominant NKG2C+ clonotypes made up about 1.0-8% of their CD8+ T cells.

Sequencing was carried out using PBMCs. V gene TRBV12-3 or TRBV12-4 combines with J gene TRBJ2-1; TRBD2 matches at 12 bases. This sequence originates from a woman aged 18-29 years in good health. The chain's CDR3 is CASTYPGLAGSNEQFF. CDR3 DNA sequence: TGTGCCAGCACCTACCCGGGACTAGCGGGTTCCAATGAGCAGTTCTTC.